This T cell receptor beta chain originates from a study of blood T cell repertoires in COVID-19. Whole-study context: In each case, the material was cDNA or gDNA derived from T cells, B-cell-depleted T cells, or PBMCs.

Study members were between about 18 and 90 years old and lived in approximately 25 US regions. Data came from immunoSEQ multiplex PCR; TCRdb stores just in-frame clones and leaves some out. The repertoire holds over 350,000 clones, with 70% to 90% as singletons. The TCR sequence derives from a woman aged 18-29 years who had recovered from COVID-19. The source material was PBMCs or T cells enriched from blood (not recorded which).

This CDR3 is CASSIDRGINYGYTF. DNA for the CDR3: TGTGCCAGTAGTATAGACAGGGGCATCAACTATGGCTACACCTTC. The rearrangement joins TRBV19 to TRBJ1-2; possibly TRBD1 for D (6 bases). CDR1 LNHDA and CDR2 SQIVND come from the germline V gene (reference sequence). With 0 bases removed from V and 2 bases from J, the gap between germline ends came to 10 bases. The CDR3 is 15 amino acids.